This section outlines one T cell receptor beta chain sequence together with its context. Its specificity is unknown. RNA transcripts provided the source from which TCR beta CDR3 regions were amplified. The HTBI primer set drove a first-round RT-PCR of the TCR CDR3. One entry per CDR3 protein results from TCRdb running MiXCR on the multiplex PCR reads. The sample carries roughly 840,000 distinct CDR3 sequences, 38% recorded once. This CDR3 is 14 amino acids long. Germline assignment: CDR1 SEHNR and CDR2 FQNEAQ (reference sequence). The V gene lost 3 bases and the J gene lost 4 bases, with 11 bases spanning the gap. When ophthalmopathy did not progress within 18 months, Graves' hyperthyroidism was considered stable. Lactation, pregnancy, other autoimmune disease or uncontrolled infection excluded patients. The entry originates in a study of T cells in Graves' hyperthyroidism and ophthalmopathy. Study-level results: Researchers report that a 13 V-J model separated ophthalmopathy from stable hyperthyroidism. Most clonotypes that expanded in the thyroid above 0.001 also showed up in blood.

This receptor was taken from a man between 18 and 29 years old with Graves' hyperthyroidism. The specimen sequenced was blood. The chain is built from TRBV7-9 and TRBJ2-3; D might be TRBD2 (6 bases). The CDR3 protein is CASSLASEADTQYF. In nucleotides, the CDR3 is TGTGCCAGCAGCTTGGCTAGCGAAGCAGATACGCAGTATTTT.